The clone carrying this T cell receptor (beta chain) has just a few counts. Its specificity is not known. This CDR3 has 15 residues. Per germline, CDR1 MDHEN and CDR2 SYDVKM. Losses at the gene ends were 2 bases for V and 11 bases for J; bases not matched to a gene: 11. TCR beta CDR3 regions came from multiplex PCR with 32 forward V and 13 reverse J primers. TCRdb reanalysed the multiplex PCR reads using MiXCR and keeps one entry per CDR3 protein. The sample holds thousands of distinct CDR3 sequences, 20% to 25% seen once. Genomic DNA extracted from bulk tumor tissue served as template. A total of 550 to 650 ng was used per sample. The authors collected several far-apart biopsies from each primary tumor during surgery. Before undergoing curative surgery, patients had newly diagnosed non-small cell lung cancer that was untreated. Sample donors consisted of newly diagnosed non-small cell lung cancer patients who were undergoing surgery with curative intent.

This sample was included in a study of immune heterogeneity within non-small cell lung tumors. For the study at large: Histologically, several tumors were squamous cell carcinomas and approximately 9 were non-squamous carcinomas. The remaining 1 tumor was not otherwise specified.

Study observations and caveats: Dominant CDR3 beta clonotypes repeated across a patient's tumor loci, while different loci held unique high-frequency clones. The correlation between local T-cell clonality and local tumor mutational burden was positive, moderate in strength and statistically significant, with R 0.3 to 0.4.

The receptor comes from a man between 60 and 75 years old with non-small cell lung cancer. The chain is built from TRBV28 and TRBJ1-4; TRBD1 agrees at 7 bases. The specimen sequenced was lung tumor tissue. The CDR3 region has the DNA TGTGCCAGCAGTTTAGCAGGGGGGGAGTTGGGGAAACTGTTTTTT. Translated: CASSLAGGELGKLFF.